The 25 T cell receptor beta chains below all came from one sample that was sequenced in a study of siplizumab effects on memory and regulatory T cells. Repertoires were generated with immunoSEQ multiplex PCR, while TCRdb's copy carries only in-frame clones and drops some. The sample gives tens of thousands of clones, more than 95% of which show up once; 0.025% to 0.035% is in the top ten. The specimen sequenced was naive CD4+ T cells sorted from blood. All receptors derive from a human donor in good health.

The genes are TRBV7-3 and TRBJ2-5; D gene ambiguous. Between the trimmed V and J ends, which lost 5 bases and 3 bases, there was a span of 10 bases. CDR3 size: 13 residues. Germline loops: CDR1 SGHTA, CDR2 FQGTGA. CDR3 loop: CASSLDPKETQYF. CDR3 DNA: TGTGCCAGCAGCCTGGACCCCAAAGAGACCCAGTACTTC.

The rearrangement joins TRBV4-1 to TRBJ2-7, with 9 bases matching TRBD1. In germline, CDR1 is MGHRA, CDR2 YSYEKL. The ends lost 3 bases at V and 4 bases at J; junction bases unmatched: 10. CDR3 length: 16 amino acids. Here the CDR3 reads CASSHPGRDREYEQYF. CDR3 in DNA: TGCGCCAGCAGCCATCCCGGCCGGGACAGGGAGTACGAGCAGTACTTC.

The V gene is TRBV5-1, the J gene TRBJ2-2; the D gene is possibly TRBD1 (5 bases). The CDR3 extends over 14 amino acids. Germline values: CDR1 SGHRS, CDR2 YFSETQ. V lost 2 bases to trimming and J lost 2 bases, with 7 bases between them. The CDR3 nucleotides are TGCGCCAGCAGCTTCGGACAAAACACCGGGGAGCTGTTTTTT. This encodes CASSFGQNTGELFF.

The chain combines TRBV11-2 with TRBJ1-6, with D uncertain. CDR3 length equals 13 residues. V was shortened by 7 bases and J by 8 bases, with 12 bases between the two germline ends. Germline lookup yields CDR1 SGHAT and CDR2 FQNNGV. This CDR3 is CASTLHLDSPLHF. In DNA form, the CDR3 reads TGTGCCAGCACCCTCCATTTGGATTCACCCCTCCACTTT.

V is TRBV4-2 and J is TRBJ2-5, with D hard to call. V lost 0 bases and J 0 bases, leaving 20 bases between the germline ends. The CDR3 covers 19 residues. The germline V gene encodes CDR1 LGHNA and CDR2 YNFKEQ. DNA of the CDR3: TGTGCCAGCAGCCAAGATACCATCGAACTGCCGGGCTACCAAGAGACCCAGTACTTC. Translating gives CASSQDTIELPGYQETQYF.

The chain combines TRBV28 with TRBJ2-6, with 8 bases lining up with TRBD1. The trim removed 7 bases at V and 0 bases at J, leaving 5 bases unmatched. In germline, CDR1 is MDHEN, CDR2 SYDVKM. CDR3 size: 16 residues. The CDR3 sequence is CASMVQGGSGANVLTF. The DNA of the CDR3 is TGTGCCAGCATGGTACAGGGGGGCTCTGGGGCCAACGTCCTGACTTTC.

The CDR3 loop reads CASGWTSDEQYF. The DNA for the CDR3 is TGTGCCAGCGGTTGGACTAGCGACGAGCAGTACTTC. The J gene is TRBJ2-7, the V gene TRBV6-5; 9 positions agree with TRBD2. J lost 5 bases, V lost 8 bases, and 4 bases had no gene match. CDR3 length equals 12 residues. CDR1 is MNHEY and CDR2 is SVGAGI in the germline V gene.

This CDR3 is CASSFVGGSDTQYF. CDR3 nucleotide sequence: TGTGCCAGCAGCTTCGTGGGGGGGTCAGATACGCAGTATTTT. The rearrangement joins TRBV5-5 to TRBJ2-3, with 7 nucleotides matching TRBD2. The trim removed 2 bases at V and 4 bases at J, leaving 4 bases unmatched. CDR1 is SGHKS, CDR2 YYEKEE, per germline (reference sequence). CDR3 size: 14 residues.

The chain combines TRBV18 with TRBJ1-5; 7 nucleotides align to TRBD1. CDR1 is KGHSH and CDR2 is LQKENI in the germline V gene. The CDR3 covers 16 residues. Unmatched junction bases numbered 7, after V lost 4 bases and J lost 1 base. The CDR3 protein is CASSQETGMSNQPQHF. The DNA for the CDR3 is TGTGCCAGCTCACAAGAGACAGGGATGAGCAATCAGCCCCAGCATTTT.

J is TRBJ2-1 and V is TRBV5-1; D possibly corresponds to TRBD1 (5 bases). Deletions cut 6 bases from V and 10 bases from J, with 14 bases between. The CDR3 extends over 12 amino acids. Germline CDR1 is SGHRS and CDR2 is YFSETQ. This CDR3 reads CASNVGVGEQFF. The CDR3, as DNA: TGCGCCAGCAATGTAGGGGTCGGCGAGCAGTTCTTC.

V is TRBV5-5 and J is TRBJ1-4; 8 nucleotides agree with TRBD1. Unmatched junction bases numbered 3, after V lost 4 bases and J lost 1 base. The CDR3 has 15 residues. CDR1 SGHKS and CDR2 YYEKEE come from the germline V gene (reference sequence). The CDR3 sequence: CASSPDRGTNEKLFF. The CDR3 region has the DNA TGTGCCAGCAGCCCAGACAGGGGAACTAATGAAAAACTGTTTTTT.

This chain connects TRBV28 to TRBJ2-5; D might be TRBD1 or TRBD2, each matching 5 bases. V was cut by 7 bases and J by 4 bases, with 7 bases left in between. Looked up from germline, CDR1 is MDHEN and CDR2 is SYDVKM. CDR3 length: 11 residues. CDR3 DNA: TGTGCCAGCACTGGGGGAGAGACCCAGTACTTC. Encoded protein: CASTGGETQYF. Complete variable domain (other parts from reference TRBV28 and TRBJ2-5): DVKVTQSSRYLVKRTGEKVFLECVQDMDHENMFWYRQDPGLGLRLIYFSYDVKMKEKGDIPEGYSVSREKKERFSLILESASTNQTSMYLCASTGGETQYFGPGTRLLVL.

This CDR3 reads CASSLWSTAETQYF. The DNA for the CDR3 is TGCGCCAGCAGCTTGTGGTCGACGGCTGAGACCCAGTACTTC. The chain employs TRBV5-1 and TRBJ2-5; no reliable D call. From germline, CDR1 is SGHRS and CDR2 YFSETQ. V was trimmed by 1 base and J by 5 bases, leaving 12 bases between them. The CDR3 contains 14 residues.

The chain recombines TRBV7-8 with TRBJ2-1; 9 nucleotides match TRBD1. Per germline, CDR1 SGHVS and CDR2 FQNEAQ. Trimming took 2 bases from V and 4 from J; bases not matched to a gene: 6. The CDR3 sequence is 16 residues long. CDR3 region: CASSLYGTGWYNEQFF. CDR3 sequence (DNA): TGTGCCAGCAGCTTATACGGGACAGGGTGGTACAATGAGCAGTTCTTC.

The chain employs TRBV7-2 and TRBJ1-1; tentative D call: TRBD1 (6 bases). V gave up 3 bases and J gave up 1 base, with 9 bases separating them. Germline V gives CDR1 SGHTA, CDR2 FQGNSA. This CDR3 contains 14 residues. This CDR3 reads CASSFVGQNTEAFF. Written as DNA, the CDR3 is TGTGCCAGCAGCTTCGTGGGACAGAACACTGAAGCTTTCTTT.

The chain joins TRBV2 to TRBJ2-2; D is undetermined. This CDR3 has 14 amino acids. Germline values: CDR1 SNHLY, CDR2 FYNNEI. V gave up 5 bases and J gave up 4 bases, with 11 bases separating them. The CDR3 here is CASSYYRATGELFF. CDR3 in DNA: TGTGCCAGCAGTTACTACAGAGCCACCGGGGAGCTGTTTTTT.

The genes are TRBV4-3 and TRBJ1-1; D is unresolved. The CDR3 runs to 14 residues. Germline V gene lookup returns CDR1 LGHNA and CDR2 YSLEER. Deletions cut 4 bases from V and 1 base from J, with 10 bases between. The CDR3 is CASSPLNKNTEAFF. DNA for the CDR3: TGCGCCAGCAGCCCCCTCAACAAGAACACTGAAGCTTTCTTT.

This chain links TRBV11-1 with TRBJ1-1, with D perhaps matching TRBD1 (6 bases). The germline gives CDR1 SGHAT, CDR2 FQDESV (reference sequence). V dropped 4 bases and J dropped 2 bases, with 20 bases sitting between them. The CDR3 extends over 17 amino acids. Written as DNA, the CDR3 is TGTGCCAGCAGCTCTGGCCCAGTGGGGGCGCTCAACACTGAAGCTTTCTTT. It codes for CASSSGPVGALNTEAFF.

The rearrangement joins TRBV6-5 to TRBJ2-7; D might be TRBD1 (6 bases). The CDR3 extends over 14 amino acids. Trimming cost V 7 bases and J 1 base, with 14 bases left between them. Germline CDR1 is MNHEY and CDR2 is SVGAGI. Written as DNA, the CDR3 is TGTGCCAGCACCTTAAACAGGGCATCCTACGAGCAGTACTTC. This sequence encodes CASTLNRASYEQYF.

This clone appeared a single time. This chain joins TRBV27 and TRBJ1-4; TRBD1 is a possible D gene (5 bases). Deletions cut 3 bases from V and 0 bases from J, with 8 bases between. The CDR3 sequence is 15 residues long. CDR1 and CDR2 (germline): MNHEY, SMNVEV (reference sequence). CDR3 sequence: CASSFPTATNEKLFF. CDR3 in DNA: TGTGCCAGCAGTTTCCCGACAGCAACTAATGAAAAACTGTTTTTT.

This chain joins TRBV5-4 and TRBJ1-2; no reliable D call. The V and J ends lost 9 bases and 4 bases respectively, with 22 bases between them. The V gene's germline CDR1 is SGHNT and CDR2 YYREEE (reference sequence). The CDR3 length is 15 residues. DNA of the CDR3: TGTGCCACCACAAGCGGGCCCCCCGACGGCTATGGCTACACCTTC. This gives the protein CATTSGPPDGYGYTF.

The CDR3 region is CASSQGEYNEQFF. The CDR3 DNA is TGCGCCAGCAGCCAAGGGGAGTACAATGAGCAGTTCTTC. The chain carries TRBV4-1 and TRBJ2-1; a weak D match, TRBD2 (5 bases). V lost 1 base and J lost 4, with 5 bases in between. The CDR3 has 13 residues. Looked up from germline, CDR1 is MGHRA and CDR2 is YSYEKL.

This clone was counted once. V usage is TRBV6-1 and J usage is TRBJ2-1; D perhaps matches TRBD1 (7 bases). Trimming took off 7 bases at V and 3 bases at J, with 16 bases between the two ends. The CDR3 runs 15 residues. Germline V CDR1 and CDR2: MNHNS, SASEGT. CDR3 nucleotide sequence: TGTGCCAGCACCAACCAGGGGGGCGGCTACAATGAGCAGTTCTTC. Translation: CASTNQGGGYNEQFF.

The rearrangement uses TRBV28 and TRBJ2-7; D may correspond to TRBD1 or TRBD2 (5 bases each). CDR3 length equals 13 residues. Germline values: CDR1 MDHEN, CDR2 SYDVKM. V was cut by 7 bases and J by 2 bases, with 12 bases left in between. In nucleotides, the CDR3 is TGTGCCAGCAACGGGGACCGCCCCTACGAGCAGTACTTC. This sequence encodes CASNGDRPYEQYF. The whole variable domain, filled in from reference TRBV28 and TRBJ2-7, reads DVKVTQSSRYLVKRTGEKVFLECVQDMDHENMFWYRQDPGLGLRLIYFSYDVKMKEKGDIPEGYSVSREKKERFSLILESASTNQTSMYLCASNGDRPYEQYFGPGTRLTVT.

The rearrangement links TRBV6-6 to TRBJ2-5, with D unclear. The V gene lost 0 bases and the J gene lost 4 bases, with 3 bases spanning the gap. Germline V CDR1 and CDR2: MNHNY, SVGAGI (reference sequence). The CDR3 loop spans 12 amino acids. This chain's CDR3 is CASSYSRETQYF. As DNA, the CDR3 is TGTGCCAGCAGTTACTCGAGAGAGACCCAGTACTTC.